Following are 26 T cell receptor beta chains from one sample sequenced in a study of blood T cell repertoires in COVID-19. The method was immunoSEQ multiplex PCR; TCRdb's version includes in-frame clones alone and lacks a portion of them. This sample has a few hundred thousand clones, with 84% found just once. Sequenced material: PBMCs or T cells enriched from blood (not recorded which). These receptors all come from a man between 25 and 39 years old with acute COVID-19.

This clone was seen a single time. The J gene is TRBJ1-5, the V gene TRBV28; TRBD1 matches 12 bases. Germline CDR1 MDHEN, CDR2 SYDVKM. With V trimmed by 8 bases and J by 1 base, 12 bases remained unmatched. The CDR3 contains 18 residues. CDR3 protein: CASWTRDRGQGSNQPQHF. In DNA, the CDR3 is TGTGCCAGCTGGACGAGGGACAGGGGGCAGGGAAGCAATCAGCCCCAGCATTTT. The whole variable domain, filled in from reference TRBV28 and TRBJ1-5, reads DVKVTQSSRYLVKRTGEKVFLECVQDMDHENMFWYRQDPGLGLRLIYFSYDVKMKEKGDIPEGYSVSREKKERFSLILESASTNQTSMYLCASWTRDRGQGSNQPQHFGDGTRLSIL.

CDR3: CATSDGGGRQETQYF. DNA of the CDR3: TGTGCCACCAGTGATGGGGGGGGGCGGCAAGAGACCCAGTACTTC. The genes are TRBV24-1 and TRBJ2-5; TRBD2 might be the D (7 bases). This CDR3 comprises 15 residues. The V gene's germline CDR1 is KGHDR and CDR2 SFDVKD. Trimming stripped 3 bases from V and 2 bases from J, with 12 bases between.

Here the CDR3 reads CASSYIVGSPLHF. CDR3 DNA: TGTGCCAGCAGTTACATTGTCGGTTCACCCCTCCACTTT. This chain connects TRBV6-5 to TRBJ1-6; D remains ambiguous. Germline-derived CDR1 and CDR2 are MNHEY and SVGAGI. Trimming left V 2 bases short and J 9 bases short, with 8 bases between. This CDR3 contains 13 residues.

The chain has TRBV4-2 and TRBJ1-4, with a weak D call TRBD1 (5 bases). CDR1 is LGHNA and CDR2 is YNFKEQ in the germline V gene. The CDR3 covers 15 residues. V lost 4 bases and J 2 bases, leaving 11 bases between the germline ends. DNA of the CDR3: TGTGCCAGCAGCCGGGACGGGGGTACTAATGAAAAACTGTTTTTT. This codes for CASSRDGGTNEKLFF.

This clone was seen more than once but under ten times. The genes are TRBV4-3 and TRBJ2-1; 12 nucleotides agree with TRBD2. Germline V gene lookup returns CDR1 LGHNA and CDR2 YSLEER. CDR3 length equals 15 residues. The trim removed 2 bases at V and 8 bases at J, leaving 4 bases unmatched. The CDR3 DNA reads TGCGCCAGCAGCCAAAAGACTAGCGGGAGCCATGAGCAGTTCTTC. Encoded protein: CASSQKTSGSHEQFF.

The CDR3 loop is CASSLGTSREGEQYV. In nucleotides, the CDR3 is TGTGCCAGCAGTCTCGGGACTAGCAGAGAGGGCGAGCAGTACGTC. The chain joins TRBV6-2 or TRBV6-3 to TRBJ2-7; TRBD2 agrees at 9 bases. The V gene end was trimmed by 5 bases and the J gene end by 6 bases; junction bases not matched to a gene: 11. The CDR3 is made up of 15 amino acids. Looked up from germline, CDR1 is MNHEY and CDR2 is SVGEGT.

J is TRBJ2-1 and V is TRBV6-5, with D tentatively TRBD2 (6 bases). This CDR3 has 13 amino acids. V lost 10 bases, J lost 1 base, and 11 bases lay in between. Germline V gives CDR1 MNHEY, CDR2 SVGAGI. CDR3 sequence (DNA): TGTGCCACTACCGGGACTTCCTACAATGAGCAGTTCTTC. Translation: CATTGTSYNEQFF.

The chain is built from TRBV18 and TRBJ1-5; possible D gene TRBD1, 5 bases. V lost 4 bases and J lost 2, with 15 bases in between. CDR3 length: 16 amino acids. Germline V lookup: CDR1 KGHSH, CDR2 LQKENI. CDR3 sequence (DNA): TGTGCCAGCTCACTCACATTAAGCAGGGGCAATCAGCCCCAGCATTTT. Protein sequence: CASSLTLSRGNQPQHF.

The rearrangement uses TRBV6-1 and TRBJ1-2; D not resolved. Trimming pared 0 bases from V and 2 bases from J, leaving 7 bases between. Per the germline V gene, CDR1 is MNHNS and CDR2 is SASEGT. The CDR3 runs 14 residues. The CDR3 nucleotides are TGTGCCAGCAGTGAAGCCCAGCGCAACTATGGCTACACCTTC. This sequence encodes CASSEAQRNYGYTF.

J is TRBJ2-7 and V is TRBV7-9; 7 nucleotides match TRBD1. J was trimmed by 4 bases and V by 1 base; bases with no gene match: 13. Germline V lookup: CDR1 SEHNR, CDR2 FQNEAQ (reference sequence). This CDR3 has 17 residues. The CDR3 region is CASSLDLTGTKVYEQYV. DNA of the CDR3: TGTGCCAGCAGCTTAGACCTGACAGGGACGAAAGTTTACGAGCAGTACGTC.

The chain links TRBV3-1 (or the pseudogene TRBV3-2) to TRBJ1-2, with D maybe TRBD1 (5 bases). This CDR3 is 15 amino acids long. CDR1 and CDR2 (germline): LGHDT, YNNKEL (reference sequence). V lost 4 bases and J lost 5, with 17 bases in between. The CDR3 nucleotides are TGTGCCAGCAGCCCTTACCTACAGGCGAAGTATGGCTACACCTTC. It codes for CASSPYLQAKYGYTF.

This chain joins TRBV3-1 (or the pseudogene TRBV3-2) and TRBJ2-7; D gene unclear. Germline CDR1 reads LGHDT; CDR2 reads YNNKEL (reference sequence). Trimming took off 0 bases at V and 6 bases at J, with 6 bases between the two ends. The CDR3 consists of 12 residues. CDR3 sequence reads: CASSQESGEQYV. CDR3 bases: TGTGCCAGCAGCCAAGAGTCGGGCGAGCAGTACGTC.

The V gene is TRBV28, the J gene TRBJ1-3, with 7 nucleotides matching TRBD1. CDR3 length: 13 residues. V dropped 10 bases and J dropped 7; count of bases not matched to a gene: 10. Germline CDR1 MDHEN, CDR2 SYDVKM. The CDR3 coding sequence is TGTGCCACCCGACAGGGCCCTTTGAACACCATATATTTT. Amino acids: CATRQGPLNTIYF.

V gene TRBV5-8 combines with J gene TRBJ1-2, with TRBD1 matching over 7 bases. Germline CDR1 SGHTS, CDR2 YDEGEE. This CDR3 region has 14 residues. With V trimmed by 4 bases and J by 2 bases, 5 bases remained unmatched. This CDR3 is CASSDGQENYGYTF. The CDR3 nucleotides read TGTGCCAGCAGCGACGGACAGGAGAACTATGGCTACACCTTC.

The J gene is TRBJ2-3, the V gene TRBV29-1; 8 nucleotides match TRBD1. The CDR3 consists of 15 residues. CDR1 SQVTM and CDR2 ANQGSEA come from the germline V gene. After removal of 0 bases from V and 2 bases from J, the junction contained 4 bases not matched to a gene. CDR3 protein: CSVEDGTGYTDTQYF. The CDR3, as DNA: TGCAGCGTTGAAGATGGGACAGGTTACACAGATACGCAGTATTTT.

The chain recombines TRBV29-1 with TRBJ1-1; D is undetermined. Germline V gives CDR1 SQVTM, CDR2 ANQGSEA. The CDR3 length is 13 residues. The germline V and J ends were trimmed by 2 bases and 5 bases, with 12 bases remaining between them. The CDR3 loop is CSVERQMETEAFF. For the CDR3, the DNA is TGCAGCGTTGAACGGCAAATGGAGACTGAAGCTTTCTTT.

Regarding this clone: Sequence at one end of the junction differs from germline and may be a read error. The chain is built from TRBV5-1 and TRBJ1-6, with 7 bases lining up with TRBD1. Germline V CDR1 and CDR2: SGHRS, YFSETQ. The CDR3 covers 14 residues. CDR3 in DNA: TGTGCCAGCAGCTTGCTAGGGGGCATCCATCCCCTCCACTTT. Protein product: CASSLLGGIHPLHF.

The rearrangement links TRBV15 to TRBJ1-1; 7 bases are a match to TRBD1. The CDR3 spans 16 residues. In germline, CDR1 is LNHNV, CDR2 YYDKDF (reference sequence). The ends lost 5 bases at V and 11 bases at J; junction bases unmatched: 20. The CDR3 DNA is TGTGCCACCAGCCGCCCCCGAGACCAGTTCACCAGGGGGGCTTTCTTT. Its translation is CATSRPRDQFTRGAFF.

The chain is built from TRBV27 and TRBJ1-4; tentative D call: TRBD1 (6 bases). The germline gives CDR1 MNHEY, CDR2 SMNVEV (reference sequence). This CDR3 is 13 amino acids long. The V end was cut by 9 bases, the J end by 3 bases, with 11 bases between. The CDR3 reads CASSDSSNEKLFF. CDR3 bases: TGTGCCAGTTCGGACAGTTCTAATGAAAAACTGTTTTTT.

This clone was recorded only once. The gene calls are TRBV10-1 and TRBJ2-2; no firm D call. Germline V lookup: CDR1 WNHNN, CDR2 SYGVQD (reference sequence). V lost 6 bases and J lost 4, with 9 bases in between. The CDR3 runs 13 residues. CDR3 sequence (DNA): TGCGCCAGCAGAATCACCAGCACCGGGGAGCTGTTTTTT. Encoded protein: CASRITSTGELFF.

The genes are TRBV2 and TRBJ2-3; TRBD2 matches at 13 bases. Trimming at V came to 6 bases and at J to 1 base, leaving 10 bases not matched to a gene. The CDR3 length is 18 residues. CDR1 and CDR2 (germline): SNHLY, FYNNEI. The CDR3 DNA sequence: TGTGCCAGCAGGAGGGGACTAGCGGGGCGGCTTGGCACAGATACGCAGTATTTT. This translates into CASRRGLAGRLGTDTQYF.

The CDR3 spells CASSTTGGSVGELFF. CDR3 nucleotides: TGTGCCAGCAGTACGACAGGGGGCTCGGTCGGGGAGCTGTTTTTT. The genes are TRBV6-5 and TRBJ2-2, with 10 bases matching TRBD1. The CDR3 totals 15 residues. Germline-derived CDR1 and CDR2 are MNHEY and SVGAGI. V lost 5 bases and J lost 7; bases outside the gene matches: 7.

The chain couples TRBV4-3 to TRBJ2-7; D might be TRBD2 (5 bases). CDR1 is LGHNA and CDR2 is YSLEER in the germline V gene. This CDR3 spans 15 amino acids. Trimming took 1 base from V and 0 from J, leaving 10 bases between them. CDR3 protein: CASSQGTVSSYEQYV. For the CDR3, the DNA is TGCGCCAGCAGCCAAGGGACTGTAAGCTCCTACGAGCAGTACGTC.

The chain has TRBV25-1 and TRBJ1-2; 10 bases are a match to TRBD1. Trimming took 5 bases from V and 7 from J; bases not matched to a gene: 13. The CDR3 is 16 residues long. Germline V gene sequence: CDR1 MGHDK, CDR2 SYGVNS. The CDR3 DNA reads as TGTGCCAGCAGTAATCCGGGACAGGGGAATGTAGGTGGCTACACCTTC. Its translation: CASSNPGQGNVGGYTF.

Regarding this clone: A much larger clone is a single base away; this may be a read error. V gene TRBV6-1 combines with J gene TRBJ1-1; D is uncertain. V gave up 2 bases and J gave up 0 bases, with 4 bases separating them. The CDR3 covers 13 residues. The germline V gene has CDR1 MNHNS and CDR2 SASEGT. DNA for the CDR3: TGTGCCAGCAGTGAACAGGTGAACACTGAAGCTTTCTTT. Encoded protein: CASSEQVNTEAFF.

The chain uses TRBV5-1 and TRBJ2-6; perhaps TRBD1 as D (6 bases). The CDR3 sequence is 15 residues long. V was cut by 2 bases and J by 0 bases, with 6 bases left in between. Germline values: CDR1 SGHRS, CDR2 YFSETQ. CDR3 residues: CASSLQGSGANVLTF. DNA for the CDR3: TGCGCCAGCAGCTTACAGGGCTCTGGGGCCAACGTCCTGACTTTC.